Detailed here is one T cell receptor beta chain. This clone was detected only a few times. The specificity of this receptor is unknown. No much larger clone is present one base from it, and per-base qualities are unavailable. The data stem from a study of cytomegalovirus exposure and HLA in healthy donors (dated by TCRdb to the late 2010s). For context, the study as a whole: An earlier analysis of roughly 570 of the donors reported over 250 Gb of sequence data and 117 million unique TCR beta sequences obtained from roughly 170 million T cells. The later analysis used no new phenotypic data to find candidate immune exposures, relying instead on TCR beta sequences and their occurrence across donors. HLA typing covered class I and class II loci at four-digit resolution. To study patterns of TCR occurrence, a later analysis re-analyzed previously published TCR beta repertoires from around 700 donors and added high-resolution HLA genotyping. In addition to the first cohort of roughly 700 subjects, a separate validation cohort of approximately 130 different subjects was used. In a later genetic analysis, genome-wide SNP genotypes for about three fifths of the roughly 670 donors were used, and that subset was treated as a discovery cohort. An earlier analysis of around 640 of the donors used high-throughput TCR beta sequencing to judge whether each TCR beta V gene segment behaved as functional or pseudogenic. Across some 400 genotyped donors of the cohort, an average of about 200,000 unique TCR beta nucleotide sequences per donor were sequenced, and roughly 18% of those sequences were non-productive. The aim of the study was to test whether cataloging public T cell receptors could identify signatures of past pathogen exposure. The genetic ancestry cluster associated with self-reported Caucasian donors included over 65% of the roughly 410 genotyped donors. The number of donors typed differed by locus, with roughly 629-640 for A, B, C, DRB1 and DQB1, more than 500 for DQA1, 600 to 610 for DPA1, and some 450 for DPB1. High-throughput TCR immunosequencing, statistical association of individual TCRs with disease status, and machine learning were combined to predict cytomegalovirus infection status. The T cell repertoires of under 750 subjects were profiled by immunosequencing and related to cytomegalovirus serostatus. Alongside the repertoire data, information on donor age, sex, ethnicity and CMV serostatus was compiled. Approximately 300 gigabases of sequencing data and approximately 93 million unique TCR sequences were included in an early release covering about 600 HLA-typed donors. Every repertoire in the discovery cohort had been generated on one and the same sequencing platform. About five DR-DQ haplotypes were treated as single units for association and clustering because of strong linkage in the cohort.

The library was made by the immunoSEQ multiplex PCR assay. The multiplex PCR relied on a mix of 60 forward primers for TCR Vbeta segments and 13 reverse primers for TCR Jbeta segments. The CDR3 region of rearranged TCR beta genes was amplified from genomic DNA with a multiplex PCR assay. The Illumina HiSeq System was used to sequence the amplified TCR beta libraries as 87-base-pair reads. In the source study's methods: Across the 500 to 850 repertoires, a later analysis counted some 80 million unique TCR beta chains, roughly 11 million of which were shared by at least two donors. Raw reads were error-corrected and collapsed into unique sequences with a nearest-neighbor algorithm that merged closely related sequences to remove PCR and sequencing errors. V, D and J gene segments were assigned by aligning CDR3 sequences to IMGT reference sequences. Each retained sequence needed at least a six-nucleotide match to both a V gene segment and a J gene segment. A rearrangement counted as productive if the CDR3 had no stop codons and remained in frame with V and J, and every other rearrangement counted as non-productive. CDR3 was defined according to IMGT convention as the region running from the second conserved V-encoded cysteine to the conserved J-encoded phenylalanine. The earlier analysis of a few hundred of the donors excluded any sequence lacking an unambiguous match to a single V gene segment. An earlier analysis of just under 600 of the donors called V segments functional above 56.7% productive rearrangements and segregating when the between-donor standard deviation exceeded 5%. To diagnose cytomegalovirus status from the catalog of TCR beta chain sequences, a statistical classification framework was built. In a later analysis, TCR nucleotide sequences were compared against IMGT/GENE-DB human TR gene sequences so that V and J genes could be assigned. Using the TCRdist pipeline, a later analysis assigned CDR3 sequences along with most-parsimonious VDJ recombination scenarios. A later analysis defined each TCR beta chain by its CDR3 amino acid sequence plus V-gene family, and excluded reads lacking a unique V-gene family. As a way to deal with suspected cross-contamination and a sequencing artifact, a later analysis dropped more than 500 nucleotide sequences that were highly shared and had low generation probability. A later analysis calculated a clonal expansion index for each public chain from normalized within-repertoire ranks of inferred template counts. A later analysis computed generation probabilities with a VDJ recombination model fitted to out-of-frame rearrangements, and checked the results against IGoR. In a later analysis, hypergeometric tests were used to score TCR-TCR, TCR-HLA and TCR-CMV co-occurrence, with a repertoire-size bias correction applied to TCR pairs. To estimate false discovery rates, a later analysis permuted the HLA or CMV assignments 20 times. In a later analysis, co-occurring TCRs were grouped with DBSCAN, and TCRdist sequence similarity was added when clustering was performed within HLA-allele-positive subsets. For co-occurrence clustering, repertoires with fewer than 30,000 or more than 120,000 public chains were excluded, along with roughly 5 repertoires with anomalous nucleotide sharing. TCRdb obtained this table from immuneACCESS and retained in-frame rearrangements with V and J assigned. These tables miss some clones; where compared with another copy, unresolved V genes account for less than half of the shortfall, and the remainder is unexplained. That table gives V, J and clone size, and the DNA gave D and trimming. In this sample the table shows more than 90,000 clones, about 72% of which occur a single time. The leading ten clones occupy more than 15% of the sample.

The cohort was made up of around 720 healthy bone marrow donors. At the time of sampling, all cohort members were nominally healthy, though unrecorded immune exposures were likely present. The donor was CMV seropositive and was included in the group of 250 to 350 seropositive cohort members. A peripheral blood sample was provided by each donor, and peripheral blood mononuclear cells were used for TCR beta sequencing. Genomic DNA was extracted from the blood cell samples with the Qiagen DNeasy Blood Extraction Kit. V trim: 4 bases; J trim: 4 bases; unmatched bases: 4. The CDR3 sequence holds 14 residues, the cysteine and phenylalanine included. The sequence is cut down to CDR3 DNA, 42 bases in frame from base 1. Based on the germline V gene, the CDR1 and CDR2 sequences are SGHTA and FQGNSA. The study at large found these results: When HLA alleles, especially DR and DQ, strongly co-occurred, attributing TCR associations to individual alleles was difficult. The study gave a list of 150 to 200 TCR beta chains associated with cytomegalovirus. For the cohort, immune exposure information was limited to CMV serostatus. Because some donors lacked HLA typing at each locus, the association tests relied only on the typed subset. Across donors, most TCR sequences were observed very rarely, whereas some public TCRs were present in many individuals. It was suggested by the authors that the approach could potentially be generalized to other disease states and immunological phenotypes. The classifier was reported to diagnose cytomegalovirus status with high specificity and sensitivity in both the original and validation cohorts. This cohort had only TCR beta chains sequenced, and the lack of alpha or paired-chain data limited which features could be detected. A cluster of highly shared sequence variants was judged likely to be a technical artifact of the sequencing pipeline. Some IMGT-functional V segments, including TRBV6-2 and TRBV6-3, could not be distinguished by the 87-base-pair reads and were therefore excluded. A later analysis found that TCR association rates varied across HLA loci, with DRB1 alleles showing the most associated TCRs and HLA-C alleles the fewest. A later analysis found that HLA-associated TCR beta chains were more clonally expanded and had lower generation probabilities than equally common non-associated chains. A later analysis reported that several top co-occurrence clusters appeared linked to parvovirus B19, influenza, CMV and Epstein-Barr virus. Linkage disequilibrium might explain the correlated functional status among segregating V segments, but an unknown experimental factor could not be ruled out. A later genetic analysis reported fewer N-insertions in productive TCRs among donors in an Asian-associated ancestry cluster than the approximately 670-donor mean. Sequencing depth was assumed to be roughly uniform across donors in the presence/absence analyses, though that assumption may not hold. A further reported finding was that TCR beta sequences accurately predicted the HLA-A and HLA-B alleles for most subjects in the first cohort. At a false discovery rate of 0.05, a later analysis linked 16,000 or so TCR beta sequences to specific HLA alleles. A later analysis found that most CMV-associated TCR beta chains appeared HLA-restricted, with HLA associations seemingly driven largely by CMV exposure. Broadly in line with IMGT annotations, most TCR beta V segments showed up in productive rearrangements about 87% or about 30% of the time in an earlier analysis of 587 of the donors. In a later genetic analysis, a missense DCLRE1C variant was associated with V-gene and J-gene trimming of TCR beta chains, and the association was replicated in an independent cohort. Because counts were too low, roughly 18 rarely observed V segments, including chromosome 9 orphons, were left out of the earlier analysis of several hundred of the donors. Three of the identified cytomegalovirus-associated TCR beta chains were confirmed in vitro to be specific for cytomegalovirus antigens.

Recombination joined TRBV7-2 with TRBJ2-4; the junction holds 7 bases that match TRBD1. The sequenced sample was PBMCs. The source of this sequence is a man between 50 and 59 years old in good health and CMV-seropositive. The CDR3 protein: CASSSGQSKNIQYF. In nucleotides, the sequence is TGTGCCAGCAGCTCGGGACAGTCTAAAAACATTCAGTACTTC.